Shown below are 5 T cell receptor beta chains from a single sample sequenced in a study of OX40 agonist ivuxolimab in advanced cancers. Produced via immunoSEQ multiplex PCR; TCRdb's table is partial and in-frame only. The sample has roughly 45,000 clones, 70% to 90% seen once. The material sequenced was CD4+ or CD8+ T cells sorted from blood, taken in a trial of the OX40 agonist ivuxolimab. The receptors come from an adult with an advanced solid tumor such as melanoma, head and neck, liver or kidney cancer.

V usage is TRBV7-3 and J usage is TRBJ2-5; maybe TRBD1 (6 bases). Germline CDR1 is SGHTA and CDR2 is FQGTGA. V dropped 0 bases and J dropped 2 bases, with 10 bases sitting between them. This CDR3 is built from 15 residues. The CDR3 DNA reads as TGTGCCAGCAGCTTAACCAGGGGCGATCAAGAGACCCAGTACTTC. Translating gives CASSLTRGDQETQYF.

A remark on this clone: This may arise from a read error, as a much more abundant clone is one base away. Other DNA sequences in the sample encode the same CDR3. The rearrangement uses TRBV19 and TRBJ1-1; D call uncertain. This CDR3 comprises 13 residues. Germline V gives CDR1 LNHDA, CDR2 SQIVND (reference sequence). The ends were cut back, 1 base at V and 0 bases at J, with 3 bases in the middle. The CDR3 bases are TGTGCCAGTAGTATAGGAATGAACACTGAAGCTTTCTTT. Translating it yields CASSIGMNTEAFF.

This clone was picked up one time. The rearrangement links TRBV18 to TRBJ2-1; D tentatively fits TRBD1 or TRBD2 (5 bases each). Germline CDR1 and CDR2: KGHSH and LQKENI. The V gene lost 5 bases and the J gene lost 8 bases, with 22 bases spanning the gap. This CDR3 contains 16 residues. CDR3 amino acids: CASSESGTNIWDEQFF. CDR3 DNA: TGTGCCAGCTCAGAGTCCGGGACCAATATCTGGGATGAGCAGTTCTTC.

The CDR3 DNA reads TGCGCCAGCAGTCAACAGGAGGGGAAGAAGACCCAGTACTTC. Protein sequence: CASSQQEGKKTQYF. This rearrangement joins TRBV23-1 to TRBJ2-5; TRBD2 might be the D (6 bases). TRBV23-1 is classed as an ORF, of uncertain function. The CDR3 has 14 amino acids. V shed 2 bases and J shed 6 bases, with 13 bases lying between them.

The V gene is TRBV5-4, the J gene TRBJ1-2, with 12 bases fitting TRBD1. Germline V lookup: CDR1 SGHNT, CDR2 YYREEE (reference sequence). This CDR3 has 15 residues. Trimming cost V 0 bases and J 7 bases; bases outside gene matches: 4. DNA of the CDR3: TGTGCCAGCAGCTTGGGGGGACAGGGGGCGCTTGGCTACACCTTC. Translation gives CASSLGGQGALGYTF.